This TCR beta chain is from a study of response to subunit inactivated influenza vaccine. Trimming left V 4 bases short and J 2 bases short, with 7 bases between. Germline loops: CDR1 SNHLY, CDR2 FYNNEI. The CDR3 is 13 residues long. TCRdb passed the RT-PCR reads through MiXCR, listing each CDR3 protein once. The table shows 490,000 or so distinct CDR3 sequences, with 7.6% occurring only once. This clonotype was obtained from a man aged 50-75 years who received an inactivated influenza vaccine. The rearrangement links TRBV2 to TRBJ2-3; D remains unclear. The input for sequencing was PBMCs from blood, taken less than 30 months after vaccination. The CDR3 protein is CASSAHPTDTQYF. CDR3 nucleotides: TGTGCCAGCAGTGCCCATCCCACAGATACGCAGTATTTT.